These 17 T cell receptor beta chains share one sample of origin, sequenced in a study of CD8 T cells in ankylosing spondylitis (dated by TCRdb to 2016 to 2017). Results and caveats for the whole study, not just this receptor: A TCR beta motif made up of 7 to 9 highly homologous amino acid variants appeared to be characteristic of blood from ankylosing spondylitis patients.

Antigen specificity for these receptors is unknown. The library was produced with 5' RACE. TCRdb records Illumina HiSeq 2500 as the sequencer. TCRdb took the public reads, trimmed them with fastp at Q25, ran MiXCR for clone calling and kept in-frame beta chains. Every CDR3 protein is listed once, alongside the most common genes and DNA of its rows. This sample comprises 330,000 or so distinct CDR3 sequences, around 7.6% of them detected only once. The ten largest account for 14% to 15% of the sample. The sample taken for sequencing was blood, either unsorted or a sorted T cell fraction (not recorded which). These receptors came from a male donor with ankylosing spondylitis.

This clonotype was seen a few times. The chain is built from TRBV6-1 and TRBJ2-2; D perhaps matches TRBD1 (6 bases). Germline V gene data show CDR1 as MNHNS and CDR2 as SASEGT. Trimming pared 0 bases from V and 2 bases from J, leaving 10 bases between. The CDR3 is made up of 16 amino acids. CDR3 DNA: TGTGCCAGCAGTGAAGCCACAGGGAAAAACACCGGGGAGCTGTTTTTT. Translation: CASSEATGKNTGELFF.

The chain couples TRBV2 to TRBJ2-1; no firm D call. CDR1 is SNHLY, CDR2 FYNNEI, per germline. The CDR3 covers 12 residues. V was cut by 4 bases and J by 8 bases, with 9 bases left in between. The CDR3: CASSVLRHEQFF. CDR3 nucleotides: TGTGCCAGCAGTGTCCTCCGGCATGAGCAGTTCTTC.

This clonotype was found many times. The V call is TRBV7-9, the J call TRBJ2-7; D not certain. Germline V gene lookup returns CDR1 SEHNR and CDR2 FQNEAQ (reference sequence). V was trimmed by 2 bases and J by 3 bases, leaving 2 bases between them. This CDR3 spans 11 amino acids. CDR3: CASSLFYEQYF. The CDR3 bases are TGTGCCAGCAGCTTATTCTACGAGCAGTACTTC.

This clonotype has more than one count but fewer than ten. The chain joins TRBV28 to TRBJ2-5; 8 bases agree with TRBD2. With V trimmed by 4 bases and J by 2 bases, 9 bases remained unmatched. The CDR3 is 16 amino acids. CDR1 and CDR2 from the germline V gene are MDHEN and SYDVKM. The CDR3 sequence: CASSYLRLASQETQYF. The CDR3, as DNA: TGTGCCAGCAGTTATTTAAGACTAGCGAGTCAAGAGACCCAGTACTTC.

CDR3: CASYPKDSVGETQYF. The CDR3 DNA sequence: TGTGCCAGTTATCCCAAGGACAGCGTGGGGGAGACCCAGTACTTC. J is TRBJ2-5 and V is TRBV2; D is perhaps TRBD1 (6 bases). With 9 bases removed from V and 5 bases from J, the gap between germline ends came to 22 bases. Germline V gene sequence: CDR1 SNHLY, CDR2 FYNNEI. This CDR3 is built from 15 residues.

This clonotype was seen repeatedly, ten times or more. This sequence joins TRBV5-1 and TRBJ2-5; 11 nucleotides match TRBD2. This CDR3 has 16 residues. CDR1 is SGHRS and CDR2 is YFSETQ in the germline V gene. V shed 0 bases and J 4 bases; nucleotides not matched to a gene: 5. As DNA, the CDR3 is TGCGCCAGCAGCTTGGCCGGACTAGCGGGCCTAGAGACCCAGTACTTC. It specifies CASSLAGLAGLETQYF.

V gene TRBV5-5 combines with J gene TRBJ2-1; TRBD1 matches at 9 bases. V lost 0 bases and J lost 3; bases outside the gene matches: 10. The CDR3 totals 18 residues. Germline V gene data show CDR1 as SGHKS and CDR2 as YYEKEE (reference sequence). The CDR3 region is CASSLAYLRDRDYNEQFF. In DNA, the CDR3 is TGTGCCAGCAGCTTGGCCTACCTCCGGGACAGGGACTACAATGAGCAGTTCTTC. The entire variable domain, with the rest obtained from reference TRBV5-5 and TRBJ2-1, is as follows: DAGVTQSPTHLIKTRGQQVTLRCSPISGHKSVSWYQQVLGQGPQFIFQYYEKEERGRGNFPDRFSARQFPNYSSELNVNALLLGDSALYLCASSLAYLRDRDYNEQFFGPGTRLTVL.

This clonotype was seen at least ten times. The chain uses TRBV12-3 or TRBV12-4 and TRBJ2-7; perhaps D is TRBD1 or TRBD2 (5 bases each). This CDR3 spans 15 amino acids. Trimming removed 7 bases at V and 3 bases at J, with 19 bases between. The DNA of the CDR3 is TGTGCCAGCACCCAAGGGACGATGTTTAACTACGAGCAGTACTTC. Its translation: CASTQGTMFNYEQYF.

This clonotype has ten or more counts. The gene calls are TRBV7-2 and TRBJ2-1, with a weak D call TRBD2 (6 bases). The V gene lost 0 bases and the J gene lost 0 bases, with 9 bases spanning the gap. Germline-derived CDR1 and CDR2 are SGHTA and FQGNSA. CDR3 length: 16 residues. The CDR3 here is CASSLAGLLSYNEQFF. The DNA for the CDR3 is TGTGCCAGCAGCTTAGCGGGACTCCTCTCCTACAATGAGCAGTTCTTC. Looking up the rest from reference TRBV7-2 and TRBJ2-1 gives the full variable domain: GAGVSQSPSNKVTEKGKDVELRCDPISGHTALYWYRQSLGQGLEFLIYFQGNSAPDKSGLPSDRFSAERTGGSVSTLTIQRTQQEDSAVYLCASSLAGLLSYNEQFFGPGTRLTVL.

This clonotype was counted a few times. The chain recombines TRBV12-3 or TRBV12-4 with TRBJ1-2, with D perhaps matching TRBD1 (6 bases). The CDR3 extends over 14 amino acids. Trimming took 5 bases from V and 4 from J, leaving 14 bases between them. The CDR3 sequence: CASSLNRASYGYTF. The DNA of the CDR3 is TGTGCCAGCAGTCTCAACAGGGCTAGCTATGGCTACACCTTC.

The chain combines TRBV6-5 with TRBJ2-1; D not certain. V lost 3 bases, J lost 2 bases, and 11 bases lay in between. CDR3 length: 15 amino acids. The germline V gene encodes CDR1 MNHEY and CDR2 SVGAGI. The CDR3 region has the DNA TGTGCCAGCAGTTATCGGGCGGATACCTACAATGAGCAGTTCTTC. Its translation is CASSYRADTYNEQFF.

This clonotype was observed at least ten times. CDR3 residues: CATSPAISNQPQHF. CDR3 nucleotide sequence: TGTGCCACCTCGCCCGCAATTAGCAATCAGCCCCAGCATTTT. The V call is TRBV24-1, the J call TRBJ1-5; D unclear. V lost 9 bases, J lost 0 bases, and 11 bases lay in between. From germline, CDR1 is KGHDR and CDR2 SFDVKD. The length of the CDR3 is 14 residues.

This clonotype has ten or more counts. The chain couples TRBV5-1 to TRBJ2-7, with TRBD2 as a possible D gene (5 bases). The CDR3 is made up of 14 amino acids. Germline V gene sequence: CDR1 SGHRS, CDR2 YFSETQ. V lost 4 bases to trimming and J lost 2 bases, with 13 bases between them. The CDR3 coding sequence is TGCGCCAGCAGCCCCAAAAGCGGAGCCTACGAGCAGTACTTC. It yields the protein CASSPKSGAYEQYF. Variable domain in full (rest from reference TRBV5-1 and TRBJ2-7): KAGVTQTPRYLIKTRGQQVTLSCSPISGHRSVSWYQQTPGQGLQFLFEYFSETQRNKGNFPGRFSGRQFSNSRSEMNVSTLELGDSALYLCASSPKSGAYEQYFGPGTRLTVT.

This sequence joins TRBV6-2 or TRBV6-3 and TRBJ2-1, with D uncertain. Germline-derived CDR1 and CDR2 are MNHEY and SVGEGT. The CDR3 is 12 amino acids. V lost 5 bases, J lost 8 bases, and 10 bases lay in between. CDR3 nucleotides: TGTGCCAGCAGTCCGCTGCGGTATGAGCAGTTCTTC. Protein: CASSPLRYEQFF.

The gene calls are TRBV7-2 and TRBJ1-5; a possible D gene is TRBD1 (6 bases). The length of the CDR3 is 15 residues. Germline loops: CDR1 SGHTA, CDR2 FQGNSA. Trimming took off 5 bases at V and 4 bases at J, with 15 bases between the two ends. The CDR3 DNA reads TGTGCCAGCAGCCCGCACGGGGGCCAGAATCAGCCCCAGCATTTT. Translating it yields CASSPHGGQNQPQHF.

V and J are TRBV5-1 and TRBJ2-5, with 8 bases that match TRBD2. The CDR3 length is 16 residues. With 0 bases clipped from V and 4 bases from J, the junction kept 8 bases outside the gene matches. Germline assignment: CDR1 SGHRS and CDR2 YFSETQ. The CDR3 DNA reads TGCGCCAGCAGCTTGGGTCTAGCGGGTCGGGGAGAGACCCAGTACTTC. Its translation: CASSLGLAGRGETQYF.

This clonotype was detected a few times. The J gene is TRBJ1-1, the V gene TRBV4-2; 10 nucleotides agree with TRBD1. The CDR3 has 12 residues. V lost 4 bases to trimming and J lost 12 bases; unmatched junction nucleotides: 5. Germline V gene lookup returns CDR1 LGHNA and CDR2 YNFKEQ. CDR3 sequence reads: CASSRLDRGTFF. The CDR3 nucleotides read TGTGCCAGCAGCCGCCTGGACAGGGGGACTTTCTTT.